This T cell receptor beta chain is drawn from a study of control samples from healthy donors and cancer patients (TCRdb year 2020). To prepare the library, the immunoSEQ multiplex PCR assay was applied. What TCRdb holds here is the immuneACCESS table cut down to in-frame rearrangements. Part of the clones is not present; checked against another copy, under half of the missing clones reflect an unresolved V gene, and the others are unexplained. In this sample the table shows approximately 220,000 clones, about 93% of which occur a single time. About 1.4% of the sample belongs to the ten largest clones. The germline V gene sets CDR1 to MDHEN and CDR2 to SYDVKM. Including the terminal cysteine and phenylalanine, the CDR3 comprises 11 residues. The DNA shown is the 33-base CDR3, in frame from base 1. V loses 6 bases of germline sequence and J loses 1 base, and the interval between the two ends is 3 bases.

As for this clone: The antigen it recognizes is unknown. The input lacks base qualities; no much larger clone sits a single base away.

This sequence originates from a man in his forties or fifties in good health. Material: blood. The rearrangement joined TRBV28 to TRBJ1-1; the D gene identity is not certain. The CDR3 protein: CASSQNTEAFF. Here is the DNA: TGTGCCAGCAGCCAGAACACTGAAGCTTTCTTT.